This T cell receptor (beta chain) was retrieved from a study of shared clonotypes between healthy human individuals. The overall study: Donor ages ranged 18 to 49 years: a couple of women, a few men.

Here immunoSEQ multiplex PCR was the method, and the copy in TCRdb shows in-frame clones only, minus some. The table includes more than 2 million clones, 90% to 95% detected once. The clonotype originates from a man younger than 35 in good health. The sample consisted of naive CD4+ T cells sorted from blood. The subset: CD45RA+ positively selected.

The CDR3 nucleotides read TGCAGCGTTATCCCATCCTCGTCCGGGGAGCTGTTTTTT. Its protein is CSVIPSSSGELFF. The rearrangement joins TRBV29-1 to TRBJ2-2; the D is unclear. The V gene lost 5 bases and the J gene lost 6 bases, with 13 bases spanning the gap. Looked up from germline, CDR1 is SQVTM and CDR2 is ANQGSEA. CDR3 length: 13 amino acids.